This T cell receptor beta chain is drawn from a study of T-cell memory formation after mild COVID-19. Study-level information: TCR clustering was largely donor specific.

Amplification by 5'RACE using constant-segment primers produced TCR alpha and TCR beta cDNA libraries that carried sample barcodes and UMIs. TCRdb redid the calling of the 5' RACE reads with MiXCR, one entry per CDR3 protein. The sample records around 370,000 distinct CDR3 sequences, around 20% being singletons. This CDR3 has 17 residues. The ends lost 6 bases at V and 7 bases at J; junction bases unmatched: 12. The sequenced sample was PBMCs or a T cell subset sorted from them (not recorded which). The source of this sequence is an adult woman who had mild COVID-19 (a few samples of this study predate the infection). Cell type and time point are not known. The chain links TRBV12-3 or TRBV12-4 to TRBJ2-1; TRBD2 agrees at 13 bases. The CDR3 protein is CASSPGSGTSGKNEQFF. The CDR3 region has the DNA TGTGCCAGCAGCCCCGGGTCTGGGACTAGCGGGAAAAATGAGCAGTTCTTC.